This TCR beta chain was documented in a study of blood T cell repertoires in COVID-19. At the level of the study: COVID-19 samples collected from the United States, Italy and Spain covered acute and convalescent phases.

The V gene's germline CDR1 is SGHDT and CDR2 YYEEEE. This CDR3 has 14 residues. V shed 4 bases and J 13 bases; nucleotides not matched to a gene: 9. As originally analysed: Reference gene primer amplification in the assay estimated nucleated cell counts. Profiled with immunoSEQ multiplex PCR; TCRdb holds only in-frame clones, not every one. The V and J calls and clone size were taken over from that table, and D and trimming were inferred from the DNA. The top ten hold roughly 7.7% of the sample, which has 45,000 to 60,000 clones, roughly 82% seen once. The rearrangement links TRBV5-6 to TRBJ2-2; 11 bases are a match to TRBD1. The sequencing input was peripheral blood. This receptor was obtained from a woman of 80 years or more with acute or convalescent COVID-19. The CDR3 nucleotides read TGTGCCAGCAGCCCACGAGGGACAGGGGGAGGGCTGTTTTTT. Its protein is CASSPRGTGGGLFF.